Each of the 21 T cell receptor beta chains below was sequenced from the same sample in a study of blood T cell repertoires in COVID-19. Here immunoSEQ multiplex PCR was the method, and the copy in TCRdb shows in-frame clones only, minus some. The sample shows more than 25,000 clones, approximately 94% of them seen only once. The material sequenced was peripheral blood. These receptors were collected from a human donor with active COVID-19. The donor label of this sample is uncertain.

The genes are TRBV6-2 or TRBV6-3 and TRBJ2-7; unclear D gene. V was pared by 0 bases and J by 3 bases, with 12 bases between. Per germline, CDR1 MNHEY and CDR2 SVGEGT. This CDR3 region has 15 residues. The chain's CDR3 is CASSYSFRRNYEQYF. The CDR3 DNA is TGTGCCAGCAGTTACTCGTTTAGGAGAAACTACGAGCAGTACTTC.

The V and J genes are TRBV5-6 and TRBJ2-5; D ambiguous. The CDR3 totals 14 residues. The germline V gene encodes CDR1 SGHDT and CDR2 YYEEEE. Trimming removed 2 bases at V and 1 base at J, with 9 bases between. CDR3 coding DNA: TGTGCCAGCAGCTTACGAGGTTTCCAAGAGACCCAGTACTTC. This translates into CASSLRGFQETQYF.

This rearrangement joins TRBV25-1 to TRBJ2-7, with TRBD1 matching 8 bases. The germline V gene has CDR1 MGHDK and CDR2 SYGVNS. CDR3 size: 13 residues. V lost 8 bases and J lost 2; bases outside the gene matches: 5. The CDR3 nucleotides read TGTGCCAGCTGGGGACAGGCGGCCTACGAGCAGTACTTC. Residues: CASWGQAAYEQYF.

The V call is TRBV7-2, the J call TRBJ1-4; D unresolved. The CDR3 has 14 residues. The germline V gene encodes CDR1 SGHTA and CDR2 FQGNSA. V lost 2 bases and J lost 8, with 12 bases in between. CDR3 sequence: CASSLRNGGEKLFF. The CDR3, as DNA: TGTGCCAGCAGCTTACGGAACGGAGGGGAAAAACTGTTTTTT.

The V gene is TRBV2, the J gene TRBJ2-3; D gene ambiguous. Germline CDR1 and CDR2: SNHLY and FYNNEI. The CDR3 is made up of 13 amino acids. Trimming pared 5 bases from V and 6 bases from J, leaving 12 bases between. CDR3 sequence: CASSRDSWDTQYF. Written as DNA, the CDR3 is TGTGCCAGCAGTCGAGACTCCTGGGATACGCAGTATTTT.

The CDR3 bases are TGTGCCAGTAGTATAGAGGAGACTAGCGGGGGGACCATACCCCCACGGGAGACCCAGTACTTC. Its translation: CASSIEETSGGTIPPRETQYF. This chain uses TRBV19 with TRBJ2-5, with 13 nucleotides matching TRBD2. The CDR3 loop spans 21 amino acids. Germline-derived CDR1 and CDR2 are LNHDA and SQIVND (reference sequence). The trim removed 0 bases at V and 5 bases at J, leaving 18 bases unmatched.

The chain couples TRBV5-4 to TRBJ1-2; D unresolved. The CDR3 totals 13 residues. Germline V lookup: CDR1 SGHNT, CDR2 YYREEE (reference sequence). Trimming took 2 bases from V and 7 from J, leaving 12 bases between them. CDR3 amino acids: CASSFAGEGGYTF. CDR3 nucleotide sequence: TGTGCCAGCAGCTTCGCGGGCGAGGGTGGCTACACCTTC.

The chain couples TRBV7-9 to TRBJ2-3, with a tentative D call TRBD1 (6 bases). Trimming removed 1 base at V and 3 bases at J, with 11 bases between. The CDR3 extends over 15 amino acids. Germline CDR1 SEHNR, CDR2 FQNEAQ (reference sequence). The CDR3 DNA is TGTGCCAGCAGCTTAGGGGGGCATGGGACAGATACGCAGTATTTT. This encodes CASSLGGHGTDTQYF.

V is TRBV5-1 and J is TRBJ1-1; the match to TRBD1 covers 9 bases. The CDR3 loop spans 15 amino acids. V was clipped by 2 bases and J by 1 base; unmatched bases: 3. Germline V gives CDR1 SGHRS, CDR2 YFSETQ. The CDR3 nucleotides read TGCGCCAGCAGCTTAACAGGGGGCTCGAACACTGAAGCTTTCTTT. It specifies CASSLTGGSNTEAFF.

V is TRBV30 and J is TRBJ1-5; the D gene is possibly TRBD1 (5 bases). Germline CDR1 and CDR2: GTSNPN and SVGIG (reference sequence). CDR3 length equals 15 residues. Trimming left V 1 base short and J 4 bases short, with 14 bases between. The CDR3 nucleotides are TGTGCCTGGAGTGGGGTCAATGGGGCGAATCAGCCCCAGCATTTT. Its translation: CAWSGVNGANQPQHF.

The V gene is TRBV11-2, the J gene TRBJ2-1, with a tentative D call TRBD2 (5 bases). The CDR3 extends over 17 amino acids. The germline V and J ends were trimmed by 4 bases and 0 bases, with 16 bases remaining between them. CDR1 and CDR2 (germline): SGHAT, FQNNGV. CDR3 in amino acids: CASSYPDVGSSYNEQFF. DNA of the CDR3: TGTGCCAGCAGCTATCCGGATGTTGGGAGCTCCTACAATGAGCAGTTCTTC.

This CDR3 reads CASSFGQGGHTF. CDR3 sequence (DNA): TGTGCCAGCAGCTTCGGACAGGGAGGGCACACCTTC. This rearrangement joins TRBV7-9 to TRBJ1-2; 8 bases align to TRBD1. Looked up from germline, CDR1 is SEHNR and CDR2 is FQNEAQ (reference sequence). CDR3 size: 12 residues. Losses at the gene ends were 3 bases for V and 12 bases for J; bases not matched to a gene: 6.

J is TRBJ2-1 and V is TRBV7-8, with 7 bases lining up with TRBD1. Germline values: CDR1 SGHVS, CDR2 FQNEAQ. V shed 5 bases, J shed 8 bases, and the junction held 12 bases outside the gene matches. The CDR3 runs to 15 residues. The CDR3 nucleotides read TGTGCCAGCAGCCCCGACAGGGTGTTCGTCGATGAGCAGTTCTTC. This codes for CASSPDRVFVDEQFF.

This clone was seen just once. The rearrangement links TRBV6-2 or TRBV6-3 to TRBJ2-3, with 7 bases lining up with TRBD1. Per germline, CDR1 MNHEY and CDR2 SVGEGT. The CDR3 runs 16 residues. The trim removed 5 bases at V and 4 bases at J, leaving 12 bases unmatched. The DNA of the CDR3 is TGTGCCAGCAGTATAAACAGGGGATACTTCCCAGATACGCAGTATTTT. The encoded protein is CASSINRGYFPDTQYF.

The gene calls are TRBV24-1 and TRBJ2-1, with 11 bases aligning to TRBD2. The CDR3 consists of 18 residues. V lost 4 bases, J lost 9 bases, and 16 bases stayed unmatched. Germline values: CDR1 KGHDR, CDR2 SFDVKD. Here the CDR3 reads CATSDPSWVAGGPSEQFF. The CDR3 region has the DNA TGTGCCACCAGTGACCCCAGTTGGGTAGCGGGAGGGCCTAGTGAGCAGTTCTTC.

The chain carries TRBV30 and TRBJ2-2; 11 bases are shared with TRBD1. Germline V gene sequence: CDR1 GTSNPN, CDR2 SVGIG (reference sequence). The V segment lost 4 bases and the J segment 6 bases; nucleotides outside the gene matches: 10. The CDR3 length is 16 residues. As DNA, the CDR3 is TGTGCCTGGAATGGACAGGGGGCGCAATCGGCCGGGGAGCTGTTTTTT. Translated, it gives CAWNGQGAQSAGELFF.

This sequence joins TRBV15 and TRBJ2-7, with no clear D. Deletions cut 7 bases from V and 0 bases from J, with 10 bases between. In germline, CDR1 is LNHNV, CDR2 YYDKDF (reference sequence). This CDR3 has 13 amino acids. In DNA, the CDR3 is TGTGCCACCAAAGCGACGGACTCCTACGAGCAGTACTTC. Its protein is CATKATDSYEQYF.

The genes are TRBV7-9 and TRBJ2-7, with unresolved D. The V end lost 2 bases, the J end lost 6 bases, and 11 bases lay between the germline ends. This CDR3 contains 13 residues. Germline CDR1 is SEHNR and CDR2 is FQNEAQ (reference sequence). The CDR3 DNA reads as TGTGCCAGCAGCTTAACCGAGAGAGGCGAGCAGTACTTC. Residues: CASSLTERGEQYF.

The chain combines TRBV18 with TRBJ2-7, with 7 bases lining up with TRBD2. Germline lookup yields CDR1 KGHSH and CDR2 LQKENI. The CDR3 extends over 14 amino acids. The ends lost 6 bases at V and 3 bases at J; junction bases unmatched: 8. The CDR3 DNA is TGTGCCAGCTCGAGGGAGGGCCGGAGCTACGAGCAGTACTTC. It encodes CASSREGRSYEQYF.

The chain uses TRBV19 and TRBJ1-1; D not resolved. V was shortened by 3 bases and J by 0 bases, with 8 bases between the two germline ends. The CDR3 sequence is 14 residues long. Germline V CDR1 and CDR2: LNHDA, SQIVND (reference sequence). CDR3 sequence reads: CASSMRSLNTEAFF. As DNA, the CDR3 is TGTGCCAGTAGTATGAGGAGCTTGAACACTGAAGCTTTCTTT.

The chain carries TRBV11-2 and TRBJ1-1, with TRBD1 as a possible D gene (6 bases). V lost 1 base, J lost 1 base, and 10 bases lay in between. The CDR3 has 15 residues. Germline CDR1 SGHAT, CDR2 FQNNGV. The CDR3 spells CASSLAGQQNTEAFF. DNA of the CDR3: TGTGCCAGCAGCTTAGCGGGACAACAGAACACTGAAGCTTTCTTT.